The 32 T cell receptor beta chains listed next were all sequenced from one sample in a study of blood T cell repertoires in COVID-19. Data came from immunoSEQ multiplex PCR; TCRdb stores just in-frame clones and leaves some out. The sample includes under 400,000 clones, more than 70% seen only once; the top ten take around 9.3%. Sequencing input: peripheral blood. Source of these receptors: a young woman with COVID-19, enrolled during active disease.

The rearrangement links TRBV28 to TRBJ2-5; D gene ambiguous. V was trimmed by 4 bases and J by 5 bases, leaving 11 bases between them. CDR1 is MDHEN and CDR2 is SYDVKM in the germline V gene. This CDR3 spans 13 amino acids. CDR3 in amino acids: CASSSGNGETQYF. The CDR3 DNA is TGTGCCAGCAGTTCCGGAAACGGGGAGACCCAGTACTTC.

About this clone itself: One junction end disagrees with the germline gene, perhaps due to a read error. The gene calls are TRBV6-2 or TRBV6-3 and TRBJ2-1; 8 bases align to TRBD1. The CDR3 covers 14 residues. Looked up from germline, CDR1 is MNHEY and CDR2 is SVGEGT. The CDR3 loop reads CASSPPFLGQASLF. The CDR3 DNA reads TGTGCCAGCAGTCCCCCCTTTTTGGGACAGGCCTCGCTCTTC.

The V call is TRBV7-9, the J call TRBJ1-2; the D gene is possibly TRBD1 (5 bases). V was pared by 3 bases and J by 4 bases, with 12 bases between. Germline values: CDR1 SEHNR, CDR2 FQNEAQ (reference sequence). The CDR3 runs 14 residues. The CDR3 sequence is CASSFMRDLYGYTF. DNA of the CDR3: TGTGCCAGCAGCTTCATGCGGGACCTCTATGGCTACACCTTC.

The rearrangement joins TRBV7-6 to TRBJ2-5; D uncertain. The length of the CDR3 is 13 residues. V shed 7 bases and J shed 0 bases, with 9 bases lying between them. Germline CDR1 reads SGHVS; CDR2 reads FNYEAQ. CDR3 sequence (DNA): TGTGCCAGCACCCCGGGTAACCAAGAGACCCAGTACTTC. Translation: CASTPGNQETQYF.

V usage is TRBV24-1 and J usage is TRBJ2-3; D gene ambiguous. CDR3 length: 17 residues. Trimming stripped 0 bases from V and 0 bases from J, with 12 bases between. Germline V gene lookup returns CDR1 KGHDR and CDR2 SFDVKD. CDR3 sequence (DNA): TGTGCCACCAGTGATTTGACAGACCCAACTAGCACAGATACGCAGTATTTT. Amino acids: CATSDLTDPTSTDTQYF.

This chain links TRBV5-6 with TRBJ2-3, with D possibly matching TRBD1 (5 bases). CDR1 is SGHDT and CDR2 is YYEEEE in the germline V gene. CDR3 size: 13 residues. Trimming shortened V by 0 bases and J by 4 bases, and 6 bases separated the two germline ends. Here the CDR3 reads CASSLVRADTQYF. The CDR3 DNA sequence: TGTGCCAGCAGCTTGGTCAGGGCAGATACGCAGTATTTT.

V gene TRBV11-2 combines with J gene TRBJ2-1, with D hard to call. The CDR3 spans 12 residues. The V end lost 2 bases, the J end lost 6 bases, and 5 bases lay between the germline ends. Germline lookup yields CDR1 SGHAT and CDR2 FQNNGV. The CDR3 DNA reads TGTGCCAGCAGCTTACTGGCCAATGAGCAGTTCTTC. As protein: CASSLLANEQFF.

This clone occurred once. CDR3 in amino acids: CASSSLDREHEQYF. Written as DNA, the CDR3 is TGTGCCAGCAGCTCCCTCGACAGGGAACACGAGCAGTACTTC. The chain carries TRBV7-9 and TRBJ2-7; 7 bases map to TRBD1. The CDR3 is 14 residues long. From germline, CDR1 is SEHNR and CDR2 FQNEAQ (reference sequence). The V and J ends lost 4 bases and 5 bases, in that order; junction bases with no gene match: 8.

V and J are TRBV5-1 and TRBJ2-1; 10 bases agree with TRBD2. V gave up 1 base and J gave up 0 bases; unmatched junction bases: 7. The CDR3 is 18 residues long. CDR1 and CDR2 from the germline V gene are SGHRS and YFSETQ. CDR3 sequence reads: CASSLRVSGRSSYNEQFF. The CDR3 region has the DNA TGCGCCAGCAGCTTGCGGGTTAGCGGGAGGTCCTCCTACAATGAGCAGTTCTTC.

The genes are TRBV3-1 (or the pseudogene TRBV3-2) and TRBJ2-3; 14 bases align to TRBD2. CDR3 size: 18 residues. The V gene's germline CDR1 is LGHDT and CDR2 YNNKEL (reference sequence). V was pared by 0 bases and J by 2 bases, with 4 bases of the junction left unmatched. The CDR3 region is CASSQDRGLAGVTDTQYF. CDR3 coding DNA: TGTGCCAGCAGCCAAGATAGGGGACTAGCGGGAGTCACAGATACGCAGTATTTT.

The genes are TRBV30 and TRBJ2-7; 7 nucleotides match TRBD2. Trimming cost V 0 bases and J 6 bases; bases outside gene matches: 11. Per the germline V gene, CDR1 is GTSNPN and CDR2 is SVGIG (reference sequence). This CDR3 comprises 15 residues. In DNA form, the CDR3 reads TGTGCCTGGAGTGTAGGGCCCGGGACTATATTCGAGCAGTACTTC. Encoded protein: CAWSVGPGTIFEQYF.

The V gene is TRBV6-5, the J gene TRBJ1-5; 10 bases map to TRBD1. This CDR3 has 14 residues. V lost 5 bases and J lost 6; bases outside the gene matches: 4. CDR1 and CDR2 (germline): MNHEY, SVGAGI. This chain's CDR3 is CASSRGQGIQPQHF. Written as DNA, the CDR3 is TGTGCCAGCAGTAGGGGACAGGGGATTCAGCCCCAGCATTTT.

This sequence joins TRBV28 and TRBJ1-6; D uncertain. This CDR3 has 15 amino acids. CDR1 is MDHEN and CDR2 is SYDVKM in the germline V gene. The V and J ends lost 5 bases and 4 bases respectively, with 12 bases between them. The CDR3 region is CASSIRGLYNSPLHF. In DNA, the CDR3 is TGTGCCAGCAGTATCCGAGGACTTTATAATTCACCCCTCCACTTT.

As for this clone: This sample also contains other DNA sequences that code for the same CDR3. The rearrangement links TRBV19 to TRBJ2-2, with D perhaps TRBD2 (6 bases). Germline-derived CDR1 and CDR2 are LNHDA and SQIVND (reference sequence). V lost 6 bases and J 0 bases, leaving 11 bases between the germline ends. CDR3 length: 15 amino acids. The CDR3 nucleotides are TGTGCCAGTAGCCCGGGACTCGCGAACACCGGGGAGCTGTTTTTT. Translating it yields CASSPGLANTGELFF.

CDR3 DNA sequence: TGTGCCAGCAGGTGGGGCGGGAGATTGACAGATACGCAGTATTTT. Its protein is CASRWGGRLTDTQYF. The rearrangement joins TRBV27 to TRBJ2-3; 7 bases fit TRBD2. The CDR3 is 15 amino acids. V was clipped by 6 bases and J by 3 bases; unmatched bases: 9. CDR1 and CDR2 from the germline V gene are MNHEY and SMNVEV (reference sequence).

The genes are TRBV10-3 and TRBJ2-7; D may be TRBD1 (6 bases). Per the germline V gene, CDR1 is ENHRY and CDR2 is SYGVKD. The CDR3 consists of 16 residues. The V end was cut by 8 bases, the J end by 5 bases, with 25 bases between. The CDR3 DNA reads as TGTGCCATCTCTGAAGGGGGTAACAGGGCTTTCGACGAGCAGTACTTC. Residues: CAISEGGNRAFDEQYF.

V and J are TRBV12-3 or TRBV12-4 and TRBJ1-1; TRBD1 might be the D (6 bases). V shed 6 bases and J shed 11 bases, with 13 bases lying between them. CDR3 size: 11 residues. The CDR3 region is CASRTGALAFF. DNA of the CDR3: TGTGCCAGCAGGACAGGCGCGCTGGCTTTCTTT.

The chain joins TRBV9 to TRBJ2-2; TRBD1 might be the D (5 bases). V lost 5 bases and J 2 bases, leaving 13 bases between the germline ends. Looked up from germline, CDR1 is SGDLS and CDR2 is YYNGEE. The CDR3 length is 15 residues. This CDR3 is CASSRPRGNTGELFF. CDR3 DNA sequence: TGTGCCAGCAGTCGACCTAGGGGAAACACCGGGGAGCTGTTTTTT. Filled out from reference TRBV9 and TRBJ2-2, the complete variable domain reads DSGVTQTPKHLITATGQRVTLRCSPRSGDLSVYWYQQSLDQGLQFLIQYYNGEERAKGNILERFSAQQFPDLHSELNLSSLELGDSALYFCASSRPRGNTGELFFGEGSRLTVL.

This chain connects TRBV7-9 to TRBJ2-2; a possible D gene is TRBD1 (5 bases). The CDR3 extends over 14 amino acids. The V gene lost 6 bases and the J gene lost 6 bases, with 14 bases spanning the gap. Germline V CDR1 and CDR2: SEHNR, FQNEAQ (reference sequence). CDR3 coding DNA: TGTGCCAGCAGGACTCGATGGGGCGCCGGGGAGCTGTTTTTT. Amino acid sequence: CASRTRWGAGELFF.

This chain connects TRBV9 to TRBJ2-2, with 9 positions matching TRBD2. Germline V lookup: CDR1 SGDLS, CDR2 YYNGEE. V was clipped by 6 bases and J by 2 bases; unmatched bases: 2. The CDR3 contains 14 residues. This CDR3 reads CASNLAGNTGELFF. DNA for the CDR3: TGTGCCAGCAACCTAGCGGGAAACACCGGGGAGCTGTTTTTT.

The DNA of the CDR3 is TGCGCCGCTATCGCCTCTGGAAACACCATATATTTT. Amino acids: CAAIASGNTIYF. V usage is TRBV10-2 and J usage is TRBJ1-3, with D unclear. Germline V gene sequence: CDR1 WSHSY, CDR2 SAAADI. Deletions cut 11 bases from V and 0 bases from J, with 8 bases between. The CDR3 is made up of 12 amino acids.

J is TRBJ2-3 and V is TRBV5-1, with 11 bases fitting TRBD1. The CDR3 runs to 18 residues. Germline V gene lookup returns CDR1 SGHRS and CDR2 YFSETQ. The J segment lost 2 bases and the V segment lost 0 bases, leaving 8 bases of the junction unmatched. CDR3 sequence reads: CASSLALGQGASTDTQYF. In DNA, the CDR3 is TGCGCCAGCAGCTTGGCCCTCGGACAGGGGGCCTCCACAGATACGCAGTATTTT.

V usage is TRBV7-8 and J usage is TRBJ2-7; possibly TRBD1 for D (5 bases). This CDR3 comprises 15 residues. The germline V and J ends were trimmed by 0 bases and 1 base, with 10 bases remaining between them. Germline assignment: CDR1 SGHVS and CDR2 FQNEAQ. CDR3 in DNA: TGTGCCAGCAGCTTAGCGCAGGGTGGATCCTACGAGCAGTACTTC. Encoded protein: CASSLAQGGSYEQYF.

The chain joins TRBV6-2 or TRBV6-3 to TRBJ1-2; TRBD1 matches 9 bases. The CDR3 has 13 residues. Trimming removed 5 bases from V and 6 bases from J; junction bases left unmatched: 4. Germline lookup yields CDR1 MNHEY and CDR2 SVGEGT. Here the CDR3 reads CASSGTGRDGYTF. In nucleotides, the CDR3 is TGTGCCAGCAGTGGGACAGGGCGTGATGGCTACACCTTC.

As to this clone: Germline and junction disagree at one end, which may indicate a read error. The CDR3 loop is CAWSALLAGGPQF. For the CDR3, the DNA is TGTGCCTGGAGTGCACTCCTAGCGGGAGGGCCGCAGTTC. The chain joins TRBV30 to TRBJ2-7, with 12 bases fitting TRBD2. CDR1 and CDR2 (germline): GTSNPN, SVGIG (reference sequence). The CDR3 covers 13 residues.

This sequence joins TRBV2 and TRBJ2-7, with unresolved D. The CDR3 has 14 residues. The germline V gene has CDR1 SNHLY and CDR2 FYNNEI. V lost 2 bases and J lost 2, with 10 bases in between. The CDR3 DNA follows: TGTGCCAGCAGTGAAAGACTTCGGGCCTACGAGCAGTACTTC. Its protein product is CASSERLRAYEQYF.

As DNA, the CDR3 is TGTGCCAGCAGTTATTTTCGGGGGAACACTGAAGCTTTCTTT. Translated: CASSYFRGNTEAFF. The gene calls are TRBV6-5 and TRBJ1-1; D is ambiguous. Germline CDR1 reads MNHEY; CDR2 reads SVGAGI. Trimming left V 3 bases short and J 1 base short, with 9 bases between. The CDR3 totals 14 residues.

This clone occurred a few times. This chain joins TRBV29-1 and TRBJ2-1; 10 nucleotides align to TRBD2. The CDR3 has 12 amino acids. Per the germline V gene, CDR1 is SQVTM and CDR2 is ANQGSEA. V was pared by 4 bases and J by 8 bases, with 2 bases of the junction left unmatched. The CDR3 DNA reads as TGCAGCGTTGGAGCGGGGGGGGATGAGCAGTTCTTC. Translated, it gives CSVGAGGDEQFF.

V and J are TRBV3-1 (or the pseudogene TRBV3-2) and TRBJ2-5; possible D gene TRBD2, 6 bases. Germline V CDR1 and CDR2: LGHDT, YNNKEL (reference sequence). Deletions cut 6 bases from V and 2 bases from J, with 13 bases between. The CDR3 has 14 residues. The CDR3 sequence is CASRQPGLQETQYF. In nucleotides, the CDR3 is TGTGCCAGCAGACAACCGGGACTGCAAGAGACCCAGTACTTC.

This clone has more than one count but fewer than ten. The chain is built from TRBV24-1 and TRBJ2-2; weak D call: TRBD1 (7 bases). The V gene's germline CDR1 is KGHDR and CDR2 SFDVKD. The ends were cut back, 0 bases at V and 5 bases at J, with 12 bases in the middle. The CDR3 extends over 16 amino acids. CDR3 in DNA: TGTGCCACCAGTGATTTGAGCAGGGGGGAGACCGGGGAGCTGTTTTTT. Translating it yields CATSDLSRGETGELFF.

The rearrangement joins TRBV4-3 to TRBJ1-3; D unresolved. V shed 4 bases and J shed 0 bases, with 10 bases lying between them. The length of the CDR3 is 15 residues. Germline V gene data show CDR1 as LGHNA and CDR2 as YSLEER. This CDR3 reads CASSPSGRSGNTIYF. The CDR3 DNA sequence: TGCGCCAGCAGCCCCTCCGGTCGCTCTGGAAACACCATATATTTT.

V usage is TRBV24-1 and J usage is TRBJ1-5; 10 bases agree with TRBD1. The CDR3 spans 16 residues. Germline V gene data show CDR1 as KGHDR and CDR2 as SFDVKD. V shed 3 bases and J 5 bases; nucleotides not matched to a gene: 6. The CDR3 here is CATSDSQGQGYQPQHF. CDR3 sequence (DNA): TGTGCCACCAGTGATAGTCAGGGACAGGGGTATCAGCCCCAGCATTTT.